This entry describes one T cell receptor (beta chain). This sample stems from a study of blood T cell repertoires in COVID-19. Across the study: Acute and convalescent COVID-19 specimens originated in the United States, Italy and Spain. PBMCs, B-cell-depleted T cells, or T cells provided the cDNA or gDNA that made up the material.

Authors' analysis steps: Cell counts per sample came from amplifying reference gene primers. Profiling relied on immunoSEQ multiplex PCR, and the TCRdb table lists in-frame clones only, not all of them. V, J and clone size are taken as reported in that table, and D and trimming were inferred from the DNA itself. The sample lists approximately 240,000 clones; 84% were seen once. The CDR3 covers 14 residues. CDR1 MNHEY and CDR2 SVGEGT come from the germline V gene. Trimming removed 4 bases from V and 3 bases from J; junction bases left unmatched: 6. Sequenced material: peripheral blood. The chain is built from TRBV6-2 or TRBV6-3 and TRBJ2-7, with TRBD1 matching over 7 bases. The receptor's source is a woman aged 55-69 years who had recovered from COVID-19. This chain's CDR3 is CASSSGGRGYEQYF. The CDR3 nucleotides are TGTGCCAGCAGTTCAGGGGGTCGGGGCTACGAGCAGTACTTC.